This TCR beta chain was found in a study of tumor and adjacent non-tumor tissue in lung cancer. Study details: There were approximately twelve adenocarcinoma, 2 squamous cell carcinoma and 1 small cell lung cancer cases. Patients were aged about 30 to 85, 10 men and about 5 women, stage I to III. Whole-study findings and limits: Compared with tumor, normal lung showed significantly lower TCR diversity.

Three rounds of nested PCR, following a modified ARM-PCR protocol, produced the TCRbeta library. MiXCR was run by TCRdb on the multiplex PCR reads, yielding one entry per CDR3 protein. The sample carries about 200,000 distinct CDR3 sequences, 70% to 75% recorded once. The V and J ends lost 0 bases and 8 bases, in that order; junction bases with no gene match: 13. The CDR3 consists of 16 residues. The germline V gene has CDR1 DFQATT and CDR2 SNEGSKA (reference sequence). In the case of this clonotype: Antigen unknown.

RNA was extracted from bulk tissue without any cell sorting. This sequence joins TRBV20-1 and TRBJ2-1, with 7 bases lining up with TRBD2. Sample: lung tumor tissue. The TCR originated in a man aged 55 to 70 with non-small cell lung cancer. CDR3 sequence reads: CSARDFEAGWPHEQFF. The CDR3 nucleotides are TGCAGTGCTAGAGATTTTGAAGCGGGATGGCCTCATGAGCAGTTCTTC.